This passage covers 9 T cell receptor beta chains from one sample sequenced in a study of blood T cell repertoires in COVID-19. Here immunoSEQ multiplex PCR was the method, and the copy in TCRdb shows in-frame clones only, minus some. The profile shows over 200,000 clones, more than 75% of them singletons. The sequenced material came from peripheral blood. These TCRs come from a woman in her twenties or thirties who had recovered from COVID-19.

V usage is TRBV3-1 (or the pseudogene TRBV3-2) and J usage is TRBJ2-3, with D unclear. Germline CDR1 and CDR2: LGHDT and YNNKEL (reference sequence). The CDR3 has 12 amino acids. V dropped 1 base and J dropped 7 bases, with 6 bases sitting between them. The CDR3 here is CASSQGAYTQYF. CDR3 bases: TGTGCCAGCAGCCAAGGCGCGTATACGCAGTATTTT.

This clone has a single count. The chain joins TRBV11-2 to TRBJ2-2; the match to TRBD1 covers 9 bases. The length of the CDR3 is 16 residues. Germline V gene sequence: CDR1 SGHAT, CDR2 FQNNGV. Losses at the gene ends were 3 bases for V and 7 bases for J; bases not matched to a gene: 9. CDR3 DNA sequence: TGTGCCAGCAGCTTTGGGACAGGGATTCGGGGCGGGGAGCTGTTTTTT. Amino acids: CASSFGTGIRGGELFF.

The rearrangement joins TRBV19 to TRBJ2-7; 8 positions agree with TRBD2. CDR1 and CDR2 (germline): LNHDA, SQIVND (reference sequence). The CDR3 is 16 amino acids. The junction had 13 bases not matched to a gene; V was cut back by 3 bases and J by 6 bases. The chain's CDR3 is CASSIGGGSLPSEQYF. CDR3 sequence (DNA): TGTGCCAGTAGTATCGGGGGGGGGTCCCTCCCCTCCGAGCAGTACTTC.

This chain uses TRBV5-1 with TRBJ2-6, with 10 bases fitting TRBD1. The CDR3 consists of 17 residues. Trimming removed 7 bases from V and 3 bases from J; junction bases left unmatched: 10. Germline CDR1 and CDR2: SGHRS and YFSETQ. The CDR3: CASPPGTGDGGANVLTF. The CDR3 DNA reads as TGCGCCAGCCCCCCCGGGACAGGGGATGGTGGGGCCAACGTCCTGACTTTC.

The V call is TRBV12-5, the J call TRBJ1-6; TRBD1 matches at 9 bases. The CDR3 contains 15 residues. Germline V gene sequence: CDR1 LGHNT, CDR2 FRNRAP. J was trimmed by 10 bases and V by 1 base; bases with no gene match: 5. The CDR3 protein is CASGLDRGLGSPLHF. The CDR3 region has the DNA TGTGCTAGTGGTTTGGACAGGGGGCTGGGGTCACCCCTCCACTTT.

V usage is TRBV7-3 and J usage is TRBJ2-1; TRBD1 matches 7 bases. CDR3 size: 14 residues. Looked up from germline, CDR1 is SGHTA and CDR2 is FQGTGA. Trimming at V came to 1 base and at J to 6 bases, leaving 3 bases not matched to a gene. The CDR3 DNA reads TGTGCCAGCAGCTTAATGACAGGGTCCAATGAGCAGTTCTTC. This translates into CASSLMTGSNEQFF.

The sample holds one count of this clone. The rearrangement joins TRBV18 to TRBJ2-1; 7 nucleotides align to TRBD2. The CDR3 has 16 residues. The V gene's germline CDR1 is KGHSH and CDR2 LQKENI. V lost 5 bases to trimming and J lost 7 bases; unmatched junction nucleotides: 14. For the CDR3, the DNA is TGTGCCAGCTCAACCTGGACTATTGCGGGGGTTAATGAGCAGTTCTTC. Translation gives CASSTWTIAGVNEQFF.

This chain links TRBV6-5 with TRBJ1-1; 9 bases align to TRBD1. Germline lookup yields CDR1 MNHEY and CDR2 SVGAGI. After removal of 7 bases from V and 10 bases from J, the junction contained 10 bases not matched to a gene. The CDR3 contains 13 residues. The CDR3 nucleotides read TGTGCCAGCAAGGGGGGACAGGGCCTGAGAGCTTTCTTT. Residues: CASKGGQGLRAFF.

The chain uses TRBV3-1 (or the pseudogene TRBV3-2) and TRBJ2-5; 12 nucleotides line up with TRBD2. The CDR3 runs 16 residues. Trimming took 2 bases from V and 2 from J; bases not matched to a gene: 3. The germline CDR1 and CDR2 sequences are LGHDT and YNNKEL (reference sequence). The CDR3 region is CASSQSTSGGQETQYF. In nucleotides, the CDR3 is TGTGCCAGCAGCCAATCCACTAGCGGGGGGCAAGAGACCCAGTACTTC.